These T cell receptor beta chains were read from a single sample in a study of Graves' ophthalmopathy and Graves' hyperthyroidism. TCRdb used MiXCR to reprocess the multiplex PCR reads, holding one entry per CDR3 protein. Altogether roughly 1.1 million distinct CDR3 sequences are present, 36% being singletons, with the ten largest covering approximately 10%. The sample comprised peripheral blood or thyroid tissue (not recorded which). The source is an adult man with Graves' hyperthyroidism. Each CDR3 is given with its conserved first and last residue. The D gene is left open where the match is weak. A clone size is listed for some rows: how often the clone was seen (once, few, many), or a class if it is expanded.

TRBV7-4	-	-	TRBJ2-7	TGCGCCAGCAGCCAAGACCCGACTAGGGTCGAGCAGTACTTC	CASSQDPTRVEQYF
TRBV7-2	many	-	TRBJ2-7	TGTGCCAGCAGCTTAGCGGCCCAGGGCAAGACCTACGAGCAGTACTTC	CASSLAAQGKTYEQYF
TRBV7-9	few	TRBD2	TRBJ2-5	TGTGCCAGCAGCTGGGGAGGGCGGGAGCTCCAAGAGACCCAGTACTTC	CASSWGGRELQETQYF
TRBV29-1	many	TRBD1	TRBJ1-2	TGCAGCGTCGCGACAGGGGCCTATGGCTACACCTTC	CSVATGAYGYTF
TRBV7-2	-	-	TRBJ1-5	TGTGCCAGCAGCTTAGGGGGGGCGGGCACGCACGAGCATTTT	CASSLGGAGTHEHF
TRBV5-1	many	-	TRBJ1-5	TGCGCCAGCAGCTTGGACCGACAGCAAATGAGGAGCAATCAGCCCCAGCATTTT	CASSLDRQQMRSNQPQHF
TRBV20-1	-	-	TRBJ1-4	TGCAGTGCTAGACTAGCGGGGGAAAAACTGTTTTTT	CSARLAGEKLFF
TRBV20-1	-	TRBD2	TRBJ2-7	TGCAGTGCTCCCCCCCGGGAGGGCTACGAGCAGTACTTC	CSAPPREGYEQYF
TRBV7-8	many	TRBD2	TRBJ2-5	TGTGCCAGCAGCTTGGTCAGGTGGGGGGGGCAAGAGACCCAGTACTTC	CASSLVRWGGQETQYF
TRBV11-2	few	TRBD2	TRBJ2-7	TGCGCCAGCAGCCAAAAACTAGCGGGAAATTCGGGCGAGCAGTACTTC	CASSQKLAGNSGEQYF